A selection of T cell receptor beta chains follows, all from one sample in a study of shared T cell receptors in the human thymus. The repertoire was sequenced with immunoSEQ multiplex PCR; TCRdb's copy has only in-frame clones and lacks some. The sample lists 640,000 or so clones; around 87% were seen once. Another study also made use of these data, one on human thymus T cells.

The sample was thymocytes. The origin of the receptors is a boy under two years old with a congenital heart defect. Both conserved end residues are part of each CDR3. D genes are given only for firm matches. The size entry is marked missing in some rows and otherwise reads once, few, many or a size class.

cdr3_length d_call j_call clone_size v_call cdr3_nt cdr3_aa
14 NA TRBJ2-5 NA TRBV5-4 TGTGCCAGCAGCTTGGCCAAGAGGGTGGAGACCCAGTACTTC CASSLAKRVETQYF
17 TRBD2 TRBJ2-1 once TRBV19 TGTGCCAGTAGTATAGGAAGATGGGGGGGGTGTGTCAATGAGCAGTTCTTC CASSIGRWGGCVNEQFF
15 NA TRBJ2-2 NA TRBV19 TGTGCCAGTAGTGTCGGCAGGGGCGTCGGCGGGGAGCTGTTTTTT CASSVGRGVGGELFF
14 TRBD1 TRBJ1-3 NA TRBV2 TGTGCCAGCACGGACAGGGGCTCTGGAAACACCATATATTTT CASTDRGSGNTIYF
18 TRBD2 TRBJ2-3 NA TRBV2 TGTGCCAGCAGTGAAGCGGGAGTGGACGGGAGGGTCGGGGATACGCAGTATTTT CASSEAGVDGRVGDTQYF
15 TRBD1 TRBJ1-2 NA TRBV14 TGTGCCAGCAGCCGGGGGACAGGGGGCAGCTATGGCTACACCTTC CASSRGTGGSYGYTF
13 NA TRBJ1-3 NA TRBV5-1 TGCGCCAGCAGCTCTCTCTCTGGAAACACCATATATTTT CASSSLSGNTIYF
15 NA TRBJ2-1 once TRBV30 TGTGCCTGGAAACACCGAGGGGGCTCCTACAATGAGCAGTTCTTC CAWKHRGGSYNEQFF
14 TRBD1 TRBJ1-4 NA TRBV7-8 TGTGCCAGCAGCACAGGGGAGGAGGGTGAAAAACTGTTTTTT CASSTGEEGEKLFF
16 NA TRBJ1-1 once TRBV10-1 TGCGCCAGCAGTCCCCTCCACAGGGAAGGATACACTGAAGCTTTCTTT CASSPLHREGYTEAFF
14 NA TRBJ2-5 NA TRBV4-3 TGCGCCAGCAGCCAAGTTGGGGCTGCGGAGACCCAGTACTTC CASSQVGAAETQYF
14 TRBD1 TRBJ1-5 NA TRBV5-6 TGTGCCAGCAGCGCGTCCCGGGACAGAACCCCCCAGCATTTT CASSASRDRTPQHF
13 NA TRBJ2-5 few TRBV27 TGTGCCAGCAGTTTGGGGGCAGGTGAGACCCAGTACTTC CASSLGAGETQYF
15 TRBD1 TRBJ1-1 few TRBV19 TGTGCCAGTAGTACTCGACAGGGCTCGAACACTGAAGCTTTCTTT CASSTRQGSNTEAFF
17 NA TRBJ1-6 NA TRBV19 TGTGCCAGTAGTATGTCTCGACAGACCCGAGAGGATTCACCCCTCCACTTT CASSMSRQTREDSPLHF
16 TRBD2 TRBJ2-1 NA TRBV10-1 TGCGCCAGCAGTCCCATAGCGGGTGCTGTGATGCGCGAGCAGTTCTTC CASSPIAGAVMREQFF
15 NA TRBJ1-1 NA TRBV7-2 TGTGCCAGCAGCTACGCGGATCCCATGAACACTGAAGCTTTCTTT CASSYADPMNTEAFF
12 TRBD1 TRBJ1-2 NA TRBV29-1 TGCAGCGGAAAACACAGGGGCTATGGCTACACCTTC CSGKHRGYGYTF
17 NA TRBJ2-7 NA TRBV27 TGTGCCAGCAGTTCCCGTTACAGGTGGAGGGGATTCTACGAGCAGTACTTC CASSSRYRWRGFYEQYF
15 TRBD2 TRBJ2-2 NA TRBV7-9 TGTGCCAGCAGCTTTGGGGGGGGTCGGACCGGGGAGCTGTTTTTT CASSFGGGRTGELFF
16 NA TRBJ2-5 NA TRBV27 TGTGCCAGCAGTTTAATTGGCGGGGAACGGGAGGAGACCCAGTACTTC CASSLIGGEREETQYF
13 TRBD1 TRBJ2-7 NA TRBV6-5 TGTGCCAGCAACCCAGACAGGGGCCACGAGCAGTACTTC CASNPDRGHEQYF
14 NA TRBJ1-5 NA TRBV15 TGTGCCACCAGCGCTGGGATACAGGATCAGCCCCAGCATTTT CATSAGIQDQPQHF
12 NA TRBJ1-4 NA TRBV28 TGTGCCAGCAACTATTTCGGGGAAAAACTGTTTTTT CASNYFGEKLFF
17 TRBD2 TRBJ2-5 once TRBV14 TGTGCCAGCAGCCAATGCCTGCCTAGCGGGGGTCAAGAGACCCAGTACTTC CASSQCLPSGGQETQYF
16 NA TRBJ1-4 NA TRBV5-6 TGTGCCAGCAGCTTGGGCGAGGAGGGCCCTAATGAAAAACTGTTTTTT CASSLGEEGPNEKLFF
15 NA TRBJ1-5 NA TRBV27 TGTGCCAGCAGCCCTACCTGTCCTCACAATCAGCCCCAGCATTTT CASSPTCPHNQPQHF
15 NA TRBJ1-1 NA TRBV27 TGTGCCAGCAGTTCCAGGGAACTCCGGAACACTGAAGCTTTCTTT CASSSRELRNTEAFF
20 TRBD2 TRBJ2-7 NA TRBV6-1 TGTGCCAGCAGTGAAGCACTATGGACTAGCGGGAGCGAAGAATCCTACGAGCAGTACTTC CASSEALWTSGSEESYEQYF
14 NA TRBJ2-5 few TRBV5-6 TGTGCCAGCAGCACCCCGACAGTCCAAGAGACCCAGTACTTC CASSTPTVQETQYF
12 NA TRBJ2-7 NA TRBV7-8 TGTGCCAGCAGCTCAGGTATCTACGAGCAGTACTTC CASSSGIYEQYF
14 NA TRBJ1-5 NA TRBV30 TGTGCCTGGAGTTCCGGGTTTCTCCATCAGCCCCAGCATTTT CAWSSGFLHQPQHF
17 TRBD2 TRBJ2-7 NA TRBV6-4 TGTGCCAGCAGTGGGACTAGCGGGAGGGCCTCACGATACGAGCAGTACTTC CASSGTSGRASRYEQYF
15 TRBD2 TRBJ2-7 NA TRBV5-4 TGTGCCAGCAGCCGGGAGGGGAGATCCTACTACGAGCAGTACTTC CASSREGRSYYEQYF
13 NA TRBJ1-2 NA TRBV6-5 TGTGCCAGCAGTCACATTCATTTCTATGGCTACACCTTC CASSHIHFYGYTF
17 TRBD1 TRBJ2-1 NA TRBV7-9 TGTGCCAGCAGCTCACCCCCACAGGGGGAATCCTACAATGAGCAGTTCTTC CASSSPPQGESYNEQFF
14 NA TRBJ1-4 NA TRBV5-1 TGCGCCAGCAGCTGGACGGGGGGGAATGAAAAACTGTTTTTT CASSWTGGNEKLFF
18 NA TRBJ1-2 NA TRBV9 TGTGCCAGCAGCGTATACGTTAGGGTCAGGGGCCGGCGCGGGGGCTACACCTTC CASSVYVRVRGRRGGYTF
12 NA TRBJ1-1 NA TRBV19 TGTGCCAGTAGGCGGGGGCGCACTGAAGCTTTCTTT CASRRGRTEAFF
14 NA TRBJ1-2 NA TRBV21-1 TGTGCCAGCAGCAAATTGGTGGACTCCTATGGCTACACCTTC CASSKLVDSYGYTF
12 TRBD2 TRBJ2-5 NA TRBV2 TGTGCCAGCCGGGGGGTGGCGGAGACCCAGTACTTC CASRGVAETQYF
14 NA TRBJ2-5 NA TRBV5-1 TGCGCCAGCAGCTTGTGGTTAGCGCGGGAGACCCAGTACTTC CASSLWLARETQYF
18 TRBD1 TRBJ1-6 NA TRBV5-6 TGTGCCAGCAGCCTCCAAGGCCGGGACAGGGAATATAATTCACCCCTCCACTTT CASSLQGRDREYNSPLHF